Below, 11 T cell receptor beta chains from the same sample are listed, as sequenced in a study of shared clonotypes between healthy human individuals. Measured with immunoSEQ multiplex PCR; TCRdb has only the in-frame clones, and not every one. The top ten clones hold about 1.5% of a sample with about a million clones, around 74% of them seen once. Source material: memory CD4+ T cells sorted from blood. Subset described: CD45RA-negative fraction. All receptors come from a man in his late teens or twenties in good health.

The V and J genes are TRBV5-1 and TRBJ2-5, with 12 bases that match TRBD2. CDR1 is SGHRS, CDR2 YFSETQ, per germline. The CDR3 consists of 16 residues. J gave up 3 bases and V 0 bases, and 3 bases lay outside the gene matches. CDR3 coding DNA: TGCGCCAGCAGCTTGGCGCCTAGCGGGAGGGAAGAGACCCAGTACTTC. It encodes CASSLAPSGREETQYF.

The V gene is TRBV10-3, the J gene TRBJ1-5; D remains unclear. V was pared by 0 bases and J by 0 bases, with 9 bases between. This CDR3 has 16 amino acids. The germline V gene has CDR1 ENHRY and CDR2 SYGVKD. CDR3 nucleotide sequence: TGTGCCATCAGTGAGTCCGGCCGGTATAGCAATCAGCCCCAGCATTTT. It yields the protein CAISESGRYSNQPQHF.

This clone occurred once. The rearrangement uses TRBV11-2 and TRBJ2-3; D remains unclear. Germline values: CDR1 SGHAT, CDR2 FQNNGV. This CDR3 is 16 amino acids long. Trimming left V 2 bases short and J 4 bases short, with 16 bases between. The DNA for the CDR3 is TGTGCCAGCAGCTTAAATGAAGGCTCAAGCCCAGATACGCAGTATTTT. It yields the protein CASSLNEGSSPDTQYF. The full variable domain, completed using reference TRBV11-2 and TRBJ2-3, is EAGVAQSPRYKIIEKRQSVAFWCNPISGHATLYWYQQILGQGPKLLIQFQNNGVVDDSQLPKDRFSAERLKGVDSTLKIQPAKLEDSAVYLCASSLNEGSSPDTQYFGPGTRLTVL.

The CDR3: CASSPVSGGRYEQYF. For the CDR3, the DNA is TGTGCCAGCAGCCCCGTTAGCGGGGGAAGGTACGAGCAGTACTTC. The chain has TRBV6-5 and TRBJ2-7; 9 bases fit TRBD2. The junction had 10 bases not matched to a gene; V was cut back by 6 bases and J by 4 bases. The CDR3 length is 15 residues. Germline V gene data show CDR1 as MNHEY and CDR2 as SVGAGI.

This chain joins TRBV7-2 and TRBJ2-7; 8 bases agree with TRBD1. This CDR3 is 14 amino acids long. The V segment lost 1 base and the J segment 6 bases; nucleotides outside the gene matches: 5. Germline V gene sequence: CDR1 SGHTA, CDR2 FQGNSA. The CDR3, as DNA: TGTGCCAGCAGCTTAGACAGGGGGGTATCCGAGCAGTACTTC. Residues: CASSLDRGVSEQYF.

The chain carries TRBV9 and TRBJ2-1; 10 positions agree with TRBD1. The ends lost 4 bases at V and 7 bases at J; junction bases unmatched: 11. The CDR3 runs to 16 residues. Germline V lookup: CDR1 SGDLS, CDR2 YYNGEE. CDR3 sequence (DNA): TGTGCCAGCAGCTCATCCTGGGACAGGGGATTGAATGAGCAGTTCTTC. Translation: CASSSSWDRGLNEQFF.

The chain carries TRBV13 and TRBJ1-6; D is possibly TRBD1 (5 bases). Germline CDR1 is PRHDT and CDR2 is FYEKMQ (reference sequence). The V gene lost 0 bases and the J gene lost 12 bases, with 15 bases spanning the gap. CDR3 length: 15 residues. The CDR3 sequence is CASSLGGGVTGPLHF. CDR3 DNA sequence: TGTGCCAGCAGCTTAGGCGGGGGGGTTACAGGACCCCTCCACTTT.

This clone has just a few counts. The CDR3 DNA is TGTGCCAGCAGGCAGGAGACGAACACTGAAGCTTTCTTT. Its translation: CASRQETNTEAFF. This chain links TRBV6-1 with TRBJ1-1; D call uncertain. The germline CDR1 and CDR2 sequences are MNHNS and SASEGT. Trimming shortened V by 6 bases and J by 1 base, and 9 bases separated the two germline ends. This CDR3 has 13 amino acids.

V is TRBV4-2 and J is TRBJ2-7, with 7 bases lining up with TRBD1. The CDR3 is 15 amino acids. The V gene end was trimmed by 4 bases and the J gene end by 3 bases; junction bases not matched to a gene: 9. Looked up from germline, CDR1 is LGHNA and CDR2 is YNFKEQ. Written as DNA, the CDR3 is TGTGCCAGCAGCCGAGTTCGGGACAGAGTCTACGAGCAGTACTTC. Translation gives CASSRVRDRVYEQYF.

This clone appeared a few times. V and J are TRBV11-2 and TRBJ1-3; D is uncertain. This CDR3 is 15 amino acids long. The germline V gene has CDR1 SGHAT and CDR2 FQNNGV. V lost 5 bases to trimming and J lost 0 bases, with 11 bases between them. CDR3 bases: TGTGCCAGCAGCCCCCAATCAATCTCTGGAAACACCATATATTTT. Its protein is CASSPQSISGNTIYF.

This clone occurred a few times. The genes are TRBV5-6 and TRBJ1-5; tentatively, D is TRBD1 (5 bases). This CDR3 region has 14 residues. Per the germline V gene, CDR1 is SGHDT and CDR2 is YYEEEE. V shed 2 bases and J shed 5 bases, with 11 bases lying between them. The CDR3 loop is CASSLWQGHQPQHF. In DNA form, the CDR3 reads TGTGCCAGCAGCTTATGGCAGGGTCATCAGCCCCAGCATTTT.